The next 14 T cell receptor beta chains were all read from a single sample in a study of T cell repertoires in cytomegalovirus infection. Antigens for these TCRs are unknown. TCRdb recomputed calls from the reads with MiXCR, one row per CDR3 protein. The sample records more than 250,000 distinct CDR3 sequences, just under 25% being singletons. Sequencing used cultured PBMCs, obtained from culture after CMV antigen stimulation. All receptors derive from a human donor in good health (CMV status not recorded). Some clones in this sample may be carry-over from other donors' samples.

The chain links TRBV12-3 or TRBV12-4 to TRBJ2-1; TRBD2 matches 7 bases. The CDR3 runs to 15 residues. Losses at the gene ends were 3 bases for V and 4 bases for J; bases not matched to a gene: 6. The CDR3 loop is CASSFSSGLYNEQFF. The CDR3 bases are TGTGCCAGCAGTTTCTCTAGCGGCCTGTACAATGAGCAGTTCTTC.

The chain recombines TRBV6-1 with TRBJ2-5; maybe TRBD1 (5 bases). The length of the CDR3 is 15 residues. Germline CDR1 and CDR2: MNHNS and SASEGT. Trimming took off 3 bases at V and 5 bases at J, with 16 bases between the two ends. The CDR3 DNA follows: TGTGCCAGCAGTGATTATGCCAGGGTAGATGAGACCCAGTACTTC. It translates to CASSDYARVDETQYF.

CDR3 bases: TGCGCCAGCAGCCCACAGATGGGCACAGATACGCAGTATTTT. It is translated as CASSPQMGTDTQYF. The V call is TRBV5-1, the J call TRBJ2-3; D is ambiguous. Deletions cut 4 bases from V and 1 base from J, with 10 bases between. Germline V gene sequence: CDR1 SGHRS, CDR2 YFSETQ. This CDR3 is 14 amino acids long.

This clonotype was counted between two and nine times. The chain recombines TRBV10-3 with TRBJ2-7, with 14 bases matching TRBD2. The CDR3 is 16 amino acids. The germline CDR1 and CDR2 sequences are ENHRY and SYGVKD. J lost 3 bases, V lost 0 bases, and 1 base had no gene match. The CDR3 sequence is CAISESGTSGSYEQYV. CDR3 DNA sequence: TGTGCCATCAGTGAGTCTGGGACTAGCGGGAGCTACGAGCAGTACGTC.

This clonotype occurred a few times. The chain combines TRBV7-2 with TRBJ2-1; D remains unclear. The CDR3 runs 12 residues. The V gene lost 2 bases and the J gene lost 6 bases, with 5 bases spanning the gap. Germline V lookup: CDR1 SGHTA, CDR2 FQGNSA. CDR3 nucleotides: TGTGCCAGCAGCTTATCGGTCAATGAGCAGTTCTTC. Translation: CASSLSVNEQFF. Looking up the rest from reference TRBV7-2 and TRBJ2-1 gives the full variable domain: GAGVSQSPSNKVTEKGKDVELRCDPISGHTALYWYRQSLGQGLEFLIYFQGNSAPDKSGLPSDRFSAERTGGSVSTLTIQRTQQEDSAVYLCASSLSVNEQFFGPGTRLTVL.

This clonotype was recorded a few times. The chain couples TRBV6-5 to TRBJ2-7; D uncertain. The CDR3 runs to 13 residues. The germline V gene has CDR1 MNHEY and CDR2 SVGAGI. V gave up 5 bases and J gave up 0 bases, with 8 bases separating them. This chain's CDR3 is CASSATGSYEQYF. The CDR3 nucleotides are TGTGCCAGCAGTGCCACGGGCTCCTACGAGCAGTACTTC.

This clonotype was counted ten times or more. The rearrangement links TRBV7-3 to TRBJ1-1, with D hard to call. The V end lost 3 bases, the J end lost 0 bases, and 11 bases lay between the germline ends. Germline assignment: CDR1 SGHTA and CDR2 FQGTGA. CDR3 length equals 15 residues. This chain's CDR3 is CASSFSAGMNTEAFF. In DNA form, the CDR3 reads TGTGCCAGCAGCTTCAGTGCAGGTATGAACACTGAAGCTTTCTTT.

This clonotype was seen at least ten times. V usage is TRBV7-2 and J usage is TRBJ1-1; D gene ambiguous. The CDR3 contains 12 residues. Deletions cut 5 bases from V and 10 bases from J, with 14 bases between. CDR1 SGHTA and CDR2 FQGNSA come from the germline V gene. The CDR3 loop is CASSPRVLGAFF. As DNA, the CDR3 is TGTGCCAGCAGCCCTAGGGTCTTGGGAGCTTTCTTT.

The genes are TRBV20-1 and TRBJ2-6; 10 bases are a match to TRBD1. CDR1 DFQATT and CDR2 SNEGSKA come from the germline V gene (reference sequence). V lost 4 bases, J lost 2 bases, and 5 bases stayed unmatched. CDR3 size: 16 residues. CDR3 DNA sequence: TGCAGTGCTACAGACAGGGGGCTTGCTGGGGCCAACGTCCTGACTTTC. It codes for CSATDRGLAGANVLTF.

CDR3 residues: CASSGRLGLRAQHF. The CDR3 bases are TGTGCCAGCAGCGGTAGGTTAGGTCTTCGGGCCCAGCATTTT. This chain links TRBV9 with TRBJ1-5; no clear D. Trimming pared 3 bases from V and 11 bases from J, leaving 18 bases between. Germline loops: CDR1 SGDLS, CDR2 YYNGEE. CDR3 length equals 14 residues.

The chain employs TRBV5-1 and TRBJ1-1; D remains unclear. Germline CDR1 SGHRS, CDR2 YFSETQ. This CDR3 contains 13 residues. V was trimmed by 2 bases and J by 8 bases, leaving 13 bases between them. CDR3 bases: TGCGCCAGCAGCTTTAACCCGACGAACGAAGCTTTCTTT. Protein: CASSFNPTNEAFF.

This clonotype was seen once. The chain employs TRBV19 and TRBJ1-1, with a tentative D call TRBD1 (6 bases). V dropped 3 bases and J dropped 3 bases, with 14 bases sitting between them. The CDR3 spans 15 residues. Germline V gene sequence: CDR1 LNHDA, CDR2 SQIVND (reference sequence). CDR3 DNA: TGTGCCAGTAGTATGCCGGCCGCAGGGGACACTGAAGCTTTCTTT. Residues: CASSMPAAGDTEAFF.

The rearrangement uses TRBV9 and TRBJ1-2, with D possibly matching TRBD1 (6 bases). Germline CDR1 is SGDLS and CDR2 is YYNGEE. The CDR3 runs to 17 residues. Deletions cut 6 bases from V and 6 bases from J, with 27 bases between. The CDR3 DNA follows: TGTGCCAGCACCCTCCGGGACACAGGGTTCCTAATGGATGGCTACACCTTC. Translation gives CASTLRDTGFLMDGYTF.

The rearrangement uses TRBV6-5 and TRBJ2-2; no clear D. Germline V lookup: CDR1 MNHEY, CDR2 SVGAGI. The V and J ends lost 5 bases and 8 bases respectively, with 15 bases between them. The CDR3 extends over 14 amino acids. In nucleotides, the CDR3 is TGTGCCAGCAGTACCGGGTCCCTGGGGGGGGAGCTGTTTTTT. Translated: CASSTGSLGGELFF.